Following are 31 T cell receptor beta chains from one sample sequenced in a study of cytomegalovirus exposure and HLA in healthy donors. This table comes from immunoSEQ multiplex PCR, and its TCRdb copy is limited to in-frame clones, with some not included. The table has 200,000 to 300,000 clones, around 86% seen once; the top ten hold less than 1.5%. Sequenced: PBMCs. Receptors originate from a young woman in good health and CMV-seropositive.

The rearrangement joins TRBV11-2 to TRBJ2-1; the match to TRBD2 covers 8 bases. Germline V CDR1 and CDR2: SGHAT, FQNNGV. The CDR3 loop spans 16 amino acids. Losses at the gene ends were 5 bases for V and 1 base for J; bases not matched to a gene: 7. For the CDR3, the DNA is TGTGCCAGCAGCCCAACTAGCGGTCCATCCTACAATGAGCAGTTCTTC. Its translation is CASSPTSGPSYNEQFF. The variable domain in full, with the rest retrieved from reference TRBV11-2 and TRBJ2-1, is EAGVAQSPRYKIIEKRQSVAFWCNPISGHATLYWYQQILGQGPKLLIQFQNNGVVDDSQLPKDRFSAERLKGVDSTLKIQPAKLEDSAVYLCASSPTSGPSYNEQFFGPGTRLTVL.

This sequence joins TRBV27 and TRBJ1-1, with 8 bases matching TRBD1. The V segment lost 5 bases and the J segment 4 bases; nucleotides outside the gene matches: 12. The CDR3 covers 16 residues. Germline loops: CDR1 MNHEY, CDR2 SMNVEV (reference sequence). The DNA for the CDR3 is TGTGCCAGCAGTCCTATACTGGGACAGGTCATCACTGAAGCTTTCTTT. It yields the protein CASSPILGQVITEAFF.

The V and J genes are TRBV27 and TRBJ1-5; 9 bases map to TRBD1. The germline CDR1 and CDR2 sequences are MNHEY and SMNVEV (reference sequence). This CDR3 has 14 residues. The V segment lost 2 bases and the J segment 4 bases; nucleotides outside the gene matches: 0. The CDR3 spells CASSLDRGNQPQHF. CDR3 in DNA: TGTGCCAGCAGTTTAGACAGGGGGAATCAGCCCCAGCATTTT.

CDR3 coding DNA: TGTGCCAGCAGCAAATGGTGTGGTGGAACAGCCTCCTACGAGCAGTACTTC. It translates to CASSKWCGGTASYEQYF. This sequence joins TRBV21-1 and TRBJ2-7; TRBD1, the D gene given by the table, was not confirmed from the DNA. TRBV21-1 is tagged as a pseudogene. The CDR3 has 17 residues.

This clone was picked up a small number of times. The rearrangement links TRBV5-1 to TRBJ2-1, with D tentatively TRBD1 (6 bases). Germline lookup yields CDR1 SGHRS and CDR2 YFSETQ. The CDR3 is 15 amino acids. V was clipped by 1 base and J by 1 base, with 9 bases between them. Written as DNA, the CDR3 is TGCGCCAGCAGCTTGCCGACAGGTTCCTACAATGAGCAGTTCTTC. It codes for CASSLPTGSYNEQFF. Complete variable domain (other parts from reference TRBV5-1 and TRBJ2-1): KAGVTQTPRYLIKTRGQQVTLSCSPISGHRSVSWYQQTPGQGLQFLFEYFSETQRNKGNFPGRFSGRQFSNSRSEMNVSTLELGDSALYLCASSLPTGSYNEQFFGPGTRLTVL.

This chain connects TRBV10-3 to TRBJ2-5; TRBD2 matches 8 bases. Germline CDR1 reads ENHRY; CDR2 reads SYGVKD. This CDR3 region has 14 residues. Germline trimming cut 2 bases from V and 5 bases from J; bases unmatched to any gene: 4. The CDR3 protein is CAISEGTSVETQYF. CDR3 nucleotides: TGTGCCATCAGTGAGGGGACTAGTGTGGAGACCCAGTACTTC.

This rearrangement joins TRBV2 to TRBJ2-1; D is perhaps TRBD2 (5 bases). Trimming cost V 6 bases and J 0 bases, with 12 bases left between them. The CDR3 length is 15 residues. Germline V gene data show CDR1 as SNHLY and CDR2 as FYNNEI. CDR3 protein: CASRRWGDSYNEQFF. CDR3 nucleotides: TGTGCCAGCAGGCGGTGGGGAGACTCCTACAATGAGCAGTTCTTC.

The V call is TRBV10-3, the J call TRBJ2-2; the D gene is possibly TRBD2 (5 bases). The CDR3 is 15 residues long. Germline V gene lookup returns CDR1 ENHRY and CDR2 SYGVKD. Trimming left V 6 bases short and J 5 bases short, with 16 bases between. The DNA for the CDR3 is TGTGCCATCAGGAAAGAACTAGGAAGTACCGGGGAGCTGTTTTTT. It specifies CAIRKELGSTGELFF.

The rearrangement joins TRBV7-9 to TRBJ1-2, with D uncertain. V dropped 5 bases and J dropped 6 bases, with 16 bases sitting between them. The CDR3 totals 14 residues. The germline gives CDR1 SEHNR, CDR2 FQNEAQ (reference sequence). CDR3: CASSPPDAGNGYTF. In DNA, the CDR3 is TGTGCCAGCAGCCCGCCCGATGCCGGGAATGGCTACACCTTC.

This rearrangement joins TRBV19 to TRBJ2-7; D gene unclear. The CDR3 consists of 14 residues. Germline V gene lookup returns CDR1 LNHDA and CDR2 SQIVND (reference sequence). V was pared by 3 bases and J by 4 bases, with 13 bases between. The CDR3 here is CASSILGRVYEQYF. The CDR3 DNA reads TGTGCCAGTAGTATCTTGGGCAGAGTATACGAGCAGTACTTC.

V and J are TRBV28 and TRBJ2-7; 12 nucleotides line up with TRBD1. CDR3 length: 16 residues. Germline CDR1 is MDHEN and CDR2 is SYDVKM. Trimming removed 6 bases from V and 5 bases from J; junction bases left unmatched: 11. The CDR3, as DNA: TGTGCCAGCAGCGATACTCCGGGACAGGGGGCCCACGAGCAGTACTTC. The encoded protein is CASSDTPGQGAHEQYF.

The chain employs TRBV27 and TRBJ2-7; 7 nucleotides align to TRBD1. Germline V gene sequence: CDR1 MNHEY, CDR2 SMNVEV (reference sequence). Unmatched junction bases numbered 10, after V lost 4 bases and J lost 4 bases. This CDR3 is 15 amino acids long. CDR3 DNA: TGTGCCAGCAGTTCGGCAGGGGGAAACCCGTACGAGCAGTACTTC. Translating it yields CASSSAGGNPYEQYF.

This chain joins TRBV27 and TRBJ2-2; no clear D gene. This CDR3 spans 18 amino acids. V shed 5 bases and J shed 0 bases, with 19 bases lying between them. Per germline, CDR1 MNHEY and CDR2 SMNVEV (reference sequence). Written as DNA, the CDR3 is TGTGCCAGCAGTCCTACGCGCCCCACTTTTACGAACACCGGGGAGCTGTTTTTT. It specifies CASSPTRPTFTNTGELFF.

The J gene is TRBJ2-5, the V gene TRBV5-1; no clear D gene. Between the trimmed V and J ends, which lost 2 bases and 3 bases, there was a span of 8 bases. Germline CDR1 reads SGHRS; CDR2 reads YFSETQ. The CDR3 consists of 13 residues. CDR3 in DNA: TGCGCCAGCAGCTTCATAAGCAAAGAGACCCAGTACTTC. It encodes CASSFISKETQYF.

The chain has TRBV4-1 and TRBJ2-5; 7 bases agree with TRBD1. The CDR3 consists of 14 residues. The V gene's germline CDR1 is MGHRA and CDR2 YSYEKL. Germline trimming cut 1 base from V and 3 bases from J; bases unmatched to any gene: 2. The CDR3: CASSQGQGEETQYF. DNA of the CDR3: TGCGCCAGCAGCCAAGGACAGGGCGAAGAGACCCAGTACTTC.

The chain is built from TRBV28 and TRBJ2-1; no definite D call. Germline values: CDR1 MDHEN, CDR2 SYDVKM. There are 12 residues in the CDR3. Trimming pared 3 bases from V and 7 bases from J, leaving 7 bases between. The CDR3: CASSLAENEQFF. In DNA form, the CDR3 reads TGTGCCAGCAGTTTGGCCGAAAATGAGCAGTTCTTC. Full variable domain (rest looked up from reference TRBV28 and TRBJ2-1): DVKVTQSSRYLVKRTGEKVFLECVQDMDHENMFWYRQDPGLGLRLIYFSYDVKMKEKGDIPEGYSVSREKKERFSLILESASTNQTSMYLCASSLAENEQFFGPGTRLTVL.

This chain connects TRBV6-5 to TRBJ2-1; possible D gene TRBD2, 6 bases. The length of the CDR3 is 15 residues. V lost 10 bases and J 2 bases, leaving 18 bases between the germline ends. The germline V gene encodes CDR1 MNHEY and CDR2 SVGAGI. CDR3 DNA sequence: TGTGCCACAACTAGCTCTCATGGGGCCTACAATGAGCAGTTCTTC. Translated, it gives CATTSSHGAYNEQFF.

The rearrangement joins TRBV19 to TRBJ2-2, with TRBD2 matching 7 bases. The germline V gene has CDR1 LNHDA and CDR2 SQIVND (reference sequence). V shed 8 bases and J 0 bases; nucleotides not matched to a gene: 15. The CDR3 has 18 amino acids. The CDR3 spells CASALFGTGLPNTGELFF. The CDR3 nucleotides read TGTGCCAGTGCCTTGTTTGGAACGGGACTACCGAACACCGGGGAGCTGTTTTTT.

V usage is TRBV5-1 and J usage is TRBJ2-3; 7 bases map to TRBD1. Trimming took 4 bases from V and 6 from J; bases not matched to a gene: 14. The CDR3 sequence is 16 residues long. Germline CDR1 SGHRS, CDR2 YFSETQ. The CDR3 nucleotides read TGCGCCAGCAGCGCAGAGACAGGGAACCTAGGGGATACGCAGTATTTT. It is translated as CASSAETGNLGDTQYF.

The rearrangement links TRBV5-1 to TRBJ2-3, with D possibly TRBD1 on 6 matching bases. The CDR3 length is 14 residues. Trimming removed 8 bases from V and 2 bases from J, with 15 bases in between. Per the germline V gene, CDR1 is SGHRS and CDR2 is YFSETQ. This chain's CDR3 is CASQPGQSTDTQYF. In DNA form, the CDR3 reads TGCGCCAGTCAACCGGGACAATCCACAGATACGCAGTATTTT. Variable domain in full (rest from reference TRBV5-1 and TRBJ2-3): KAGVTQTPRYLIKTRGQQVTLSCSPISGHRSVSWYQQTPGQGLQFLFEYFSETQRNKGNFPGRFSGRQFSNSRSEMNVSTLELGDSALYLCASQPGQSTDTQYFGPGTRLTVL.

The gene calls are TRBV5-4 and TRBJ1-1, with D unclear. This CDR3 is 12 amino acids long. Germline V CDR1 and CDR2: SGHNT, YYREEE (reference sequence). Trimming stripped 4 bases from V and 7 bases from J, with 11 bases between. The chain's CDR3 is CASSRDQIEAFF. The CDR3 DNA follows: TGTGCCAGCAGCCGGGATCAGATTGAAGCTTTCTTT.

This clone showed up just once. The chain uses TRBV7-9 and TRBJ2-3, with TRBD1 matching 7 bases. CDR1 and CDR2 (germline): SEHNR, FQNEAQ (reference sequence). The CDR3 is 15 residues long. V lost 4 bases to trimming and J lost 1 base; unmatched junction nucleotides: 5. CDR3 coding DNA: TGTGCCAGCAGCTGGGACAGTGGAGGCACAGATACGCAGTATTTT. It specifies CASSWDSGGTDTQYF.

This chain uses TRBV30 with TRBJ1-2; tentatively, D is TRBD1 (6 bases). This CDR3 is 9 amino acids long. V was pared by 8 bases and J by 8 bases, with 9 bases between. Germline V gene lookup returns CDR1 GTSNPN and CDR2 SVGIG (reference sequence). The CDR3 protein is CAGGGGYTF. DNA for the CDR3: TGTGCCGGGGGGGGCGGCTACACCTTC.

The chain recombines TRBV2 with TRBJ2-5; 7 nucleotides align to TRBD2. V lost 4 bases to trimming and J lost 2 bases; unmatched junction nucleotides: 7. Germline V gives CDR1 SNHLY, CDR2 FYNNEI. There are 15 residues in the CDR3. CDR3 sequence reads: CASSAASSGQETQYF. CDR3 coding DNA: TGTGCCAGCAGTGCAGCGTCTAGCGGTCAAGAGACCCAGTACTTC.

A few counts support this clone. V gene TRBV27 combines with J gene TRBJ2-1; TRBD2 matches at 7 bases. The J segment lost 4 bases and the V segment lost 2 bases, leaving 5 bases of the junction unmatched. Germline CDR1 MNHEY, CDR2 SMNVEV (reference sequence). The CDR3 is made up of 15 amino acids. This chain's CDR3 is CASSLGAGTYNEQFF. The DNA of the CDR3 is TGTGCCAGCAGTTTAGGAGCGGGAACTTACAATGAGCAGTTCTTC.

The chain has TRBV11-2 and TRBJ1-1; 8 positions agree with TRBD1. The trim removed 1 base at V and 6 bases at J, leaving 10 bases unmatched. The CDR3 has 16 amino acids. Germline assignment: CDR1 SGHAT and CDR2 FQNNGV. CDR3 nucleotide sequence: TGTGCCAGCAGCTTAGCTTCTGGGACAGGTTGGGCTGAAGCTTTCTTT. Protein sequence: CASSLASGTGWAEAFF.

The rearrangement uses TRBV7-2 and TRBJ2-5; 8 nucleotides agree with TRBD1. Per the germline V gene, CDR1 is SGHTA and CDR2 is FQGNSA. CDR3 length equals 16 residues. V dropped 0 bases and J dropped 6; count of bases not matched to a gene: 9. This CDR3 reads CASSLAGTTGVKTQYF. In DNA, the CDR3 is TGTGCCAGCAGCTTAGCGGGGACGACAGGGGTAAAGACCCAGTACTTC.

V usage is TRBV7-9 and J usage is TRBJ1-2; TRBD1 aligns across 7 bases. Germline V gives CDR1 SEHNR, CDR2 FQNEAQ (reference sequence). The V and J ends lost 1 base and 6 bases, in that order; junction bases with no gene match: 8. CDR3 size: 15 residues. CDR3 region: CASSLVGETGNGYTF. CDR3 nucleotides: TGTGCCAGCAGCTTAGTGGGGGAGACAGGGAATGGCTACACCTTC.

The chain recombines TRBV5-1 with TRBJ2-1; TRBD2 matches 10 bases. Trimming at V came to 3 bases and at J to 8 bases, leaving 14 bases not matched to a gene. Germline V lookup: CDR1 SGHRS, CDR2 YFSETQ. The CDR3 is made up of 17 amino acids. CDR3 residues: CASSSPPGTSVSYEQFF. CDR3 nucleotide sequence: TGCGCCAGCAGCTCCCCGCCTGGGACTAGCGTAAGTTATGAGCAGTTCTTC. The variable domain in full, with the rest retrieved from reference TRBV5-1 and TRBJ2-1, is KAGVTQTPRYLIKTRGQQVTLSCSPISGHRSVSWYQQTPGQGLQFLFEYFSETQRNKGNFPGRFSGRQFSNSRSEMNVSTLELGDSALYLCASSSPPGTSVSYEQFFGPGTRLTVL.

The V gene is TRBV29-1, the J gene TRBJ2-7; TRBD2 might be the D (6 bases). Trimming removed 6 bases at V and 12 bases at J, with 18 bases between. The CDR3 consists of 11 residues. CDR1 and CDR2 (germline): SQVTM, ANQGSEA. Here the CDR3 reads CSVRGRGGRYF. The CDR3 DNA is TGCAGCGTGAGGGGTCGGGGAGGTCGGTACTTC.

This clone was counted a single time. The rearrangement uses TRBV15 and TRBJ2-1; 11 bases are a match to TRBD2. Germline V CDR1 and CDR2: LNHNV, YYDKDF (reference sequence). CDR3 length equals 15 residues. V was pared by 4 bases and J by 7 bases, with 6 bases of the junction left unmatched. The CDR3 sequence is CATSTRLAGPNEQFF. The CDR3 region has the DNA TGTGCCACCAGCACCAGACTAGCGGGGCCTAATGAGCAGTTCTTC.